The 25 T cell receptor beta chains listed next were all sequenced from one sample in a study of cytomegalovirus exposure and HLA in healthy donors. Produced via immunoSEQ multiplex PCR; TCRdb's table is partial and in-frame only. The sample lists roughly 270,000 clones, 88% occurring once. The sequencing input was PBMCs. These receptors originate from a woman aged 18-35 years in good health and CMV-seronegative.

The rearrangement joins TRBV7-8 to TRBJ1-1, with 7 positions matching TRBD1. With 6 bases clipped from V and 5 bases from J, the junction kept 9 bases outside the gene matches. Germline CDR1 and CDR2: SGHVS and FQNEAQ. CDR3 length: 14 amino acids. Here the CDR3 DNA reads TGTGCCAGCAGTTTTAGAGACAGGGCGACTGAAGCTTTCTTT. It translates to CASSFRDRATEAFF.

The CDR3 loop is CASIDRASGNTEAFF. As DNA, the CDR3 is TGTGCCAGCATCGACAGGGCCTCAGGGAACACTGAAGCTTTCTTT. The V gene is TRBV6-6, the J gene TRBJ1-1, with 7 bases lining up with TRBD1. This CDR3 comprises 15 residues. V lost 7 bases and J lost 1; bases outside the gene matches: 9. Germline V gives CDR1 MNHNY, CDR2 SVGAGI (reference sequence).

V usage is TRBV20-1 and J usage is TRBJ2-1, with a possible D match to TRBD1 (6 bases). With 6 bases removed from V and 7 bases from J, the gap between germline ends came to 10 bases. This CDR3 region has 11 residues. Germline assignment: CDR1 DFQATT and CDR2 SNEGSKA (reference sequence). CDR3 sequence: CSATQGNEQFF. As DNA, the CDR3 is TGCAGTGCCACCCAGGGGAATGAGCAGTTCTTC.

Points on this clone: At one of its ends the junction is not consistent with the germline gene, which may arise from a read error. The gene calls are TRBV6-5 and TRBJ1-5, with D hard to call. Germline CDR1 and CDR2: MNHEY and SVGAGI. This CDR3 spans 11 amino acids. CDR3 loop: CASSSTQPQHF. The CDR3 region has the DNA TGTGCCAGCAGTAGCACTCAGCCCCAGCATTTT.

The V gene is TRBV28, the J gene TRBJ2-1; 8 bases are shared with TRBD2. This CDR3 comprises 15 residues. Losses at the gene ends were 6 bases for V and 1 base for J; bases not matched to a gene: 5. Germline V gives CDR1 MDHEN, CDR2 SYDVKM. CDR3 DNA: TGTGCCAGCAGGGTAGCGGGGACGTCCTACAATGAGCAGTTCTTC. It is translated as CASRVAGTSYNEQFF.

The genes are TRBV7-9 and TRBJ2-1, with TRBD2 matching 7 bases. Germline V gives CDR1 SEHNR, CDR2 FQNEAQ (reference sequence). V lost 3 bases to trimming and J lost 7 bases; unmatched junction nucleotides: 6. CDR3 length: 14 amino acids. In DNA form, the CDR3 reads TGTGCCAGCAGCTTTGGCGGGAGAGGAAATGAGCAGTTCTTC. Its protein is CASSFGGRGNEQFF.

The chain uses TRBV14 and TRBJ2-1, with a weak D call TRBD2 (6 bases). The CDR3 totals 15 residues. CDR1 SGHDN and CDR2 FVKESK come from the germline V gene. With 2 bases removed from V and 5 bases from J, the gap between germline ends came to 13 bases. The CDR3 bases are TGTGCCAGCAGCCAACTTAGCGGAGAGAACAATGAGCAGTTCTTC. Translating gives CASSQLSGENNEQFF.

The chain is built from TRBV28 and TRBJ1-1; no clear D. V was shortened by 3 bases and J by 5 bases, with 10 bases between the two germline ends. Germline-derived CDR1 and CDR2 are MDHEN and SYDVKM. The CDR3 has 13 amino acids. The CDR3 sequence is CASSLLSVTEAFF. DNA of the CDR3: TGTGCCAGCAGTTTGCTCAGCGTTACTGAAGCTTTCTTT.

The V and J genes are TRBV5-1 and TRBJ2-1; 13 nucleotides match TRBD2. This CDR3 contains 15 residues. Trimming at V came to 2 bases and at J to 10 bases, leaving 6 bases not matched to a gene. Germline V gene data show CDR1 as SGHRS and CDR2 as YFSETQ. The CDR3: CASSFGLAGEVEQFF. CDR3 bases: TGCGCCAGCAGCTTTGGACTAGCGGGAGAGGTGGAGCAGTTCTTC.

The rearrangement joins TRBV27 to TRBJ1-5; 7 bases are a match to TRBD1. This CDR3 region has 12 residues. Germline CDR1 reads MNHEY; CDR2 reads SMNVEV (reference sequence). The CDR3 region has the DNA TGTGCTAGCGGAGGGGGCAGGCAGCCCCAGCATTTT. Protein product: CASGGGRQPQHF.

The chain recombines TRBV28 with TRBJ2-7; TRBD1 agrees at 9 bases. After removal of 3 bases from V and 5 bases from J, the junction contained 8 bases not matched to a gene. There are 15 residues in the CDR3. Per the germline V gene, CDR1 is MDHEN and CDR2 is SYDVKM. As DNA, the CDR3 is TGTGCCAGCAGTTTCTCGGGACAGGGAGTCCACGAGCAGTACTTC. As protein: CASSFSGQGVHEQYF.

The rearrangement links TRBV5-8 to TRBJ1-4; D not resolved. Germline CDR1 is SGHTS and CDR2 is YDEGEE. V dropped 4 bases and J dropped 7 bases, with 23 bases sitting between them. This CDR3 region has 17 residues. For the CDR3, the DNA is TGTGCCAGCAGCCCACGTAGGTTTGCGGGAATTGGTGAAAAACTGTTTTTT. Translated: CASSPRRFAGIGEKLFF. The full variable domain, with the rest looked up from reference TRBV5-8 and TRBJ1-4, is EAGVTQSPTHLIKTRGQQATLRCSPISGHTSVYWYQQALGLGLQFLLWYDEGEERNRGNFPPRFSGRQFPNYSSELNVNALELEDSALYLCASSPRRFAGIGEKLFFGSGTQLSVL.

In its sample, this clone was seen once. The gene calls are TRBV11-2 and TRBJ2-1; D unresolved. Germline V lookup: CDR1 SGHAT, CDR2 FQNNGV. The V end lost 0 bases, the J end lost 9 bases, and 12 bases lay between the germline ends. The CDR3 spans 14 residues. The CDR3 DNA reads TGTGCCAGCAGCTTAGATCTCGTCCGCAGTGAGCAGTTCTTC. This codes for CASSLDLVRSEQFF.

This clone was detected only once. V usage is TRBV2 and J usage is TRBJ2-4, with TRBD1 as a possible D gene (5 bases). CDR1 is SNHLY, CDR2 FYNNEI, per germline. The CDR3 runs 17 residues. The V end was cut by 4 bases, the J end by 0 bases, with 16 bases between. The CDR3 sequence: CASSAGFPLLAKNIQYF. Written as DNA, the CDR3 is TGTGCCAGCAGTGCAGGGTTTCCCTTACTAGCCAAAAACATTCAGTACTTC.

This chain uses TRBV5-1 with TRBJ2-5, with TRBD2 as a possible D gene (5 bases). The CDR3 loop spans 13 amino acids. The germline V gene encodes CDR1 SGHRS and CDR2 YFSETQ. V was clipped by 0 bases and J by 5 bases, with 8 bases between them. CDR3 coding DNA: TGCGCCAGCAGCTTGGAGGCTAGCGAGACCCAGTACTTC. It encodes CASSLEASETQYF. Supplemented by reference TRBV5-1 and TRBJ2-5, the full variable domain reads KAGVTQTPRYLIKTRGQQVTLSCSPISGHRSVSWYQQTPGQGLQFLFEYFSETQRNKGNFPGRFSGRQFSNSRSEMNVSTLELGDSALYLCASSLEASETQYFGPGTRLLVL.

This CDR3 is CASSRDRDYGYTF. In DNA, the CDR3 is TGTGCCAGCAGCCGGGACAGAGACTATGGCTACACCTTC. V is TRBV7-2 and J is TRBJ1-2; 7 bases line up with TRBD1. With V trimmed by 5 bases and J by 3 bases, 3 bases remained unmatched. CDR3 length: 13 amino acids. Germline V gene sequence: CDR1 SGHTA, CDR2 FQGNSA.

The CDR3 DNA reads as TGTGCCAGTAGTCCGGGACAGGGGTGGAATCAGCCCCAGCATTTT. It specifies CASSPGQGWNQPQHF. The chain links TRBV19 to TRBJ1-5, with 10 bases identical to TRBD1. This CDR3 is built from 15 residues. V dropped 5 bases and J dropped 4; count of bases not matched to a gene: 5. The germline V gene encodes CDR1 LNHDA and CDR2 SQIVND (reference sequence).

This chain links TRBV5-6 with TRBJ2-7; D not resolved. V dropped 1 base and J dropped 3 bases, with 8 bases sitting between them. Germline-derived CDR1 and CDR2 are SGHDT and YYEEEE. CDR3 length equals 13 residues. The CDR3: CASSLRSVYEQYF. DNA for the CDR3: TGTGCCAGCAGCTTGCGGAGTGTCTACGAGCAGTACTTC.

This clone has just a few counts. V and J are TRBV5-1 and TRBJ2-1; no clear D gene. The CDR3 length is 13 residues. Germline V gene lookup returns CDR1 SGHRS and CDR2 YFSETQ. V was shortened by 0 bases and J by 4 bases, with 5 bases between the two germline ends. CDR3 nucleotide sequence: TGCGCCAGCAGCTTGGACACGTACAATGAGCAGTTCTTC. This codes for CASSLDTYNEQFF. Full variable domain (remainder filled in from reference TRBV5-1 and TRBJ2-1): KAGVTQTPRYLIKTRGQQVTLSCSPISGHRSVSWYQQTPGQGLQFLFEYFSETQRNKGNFPGRFSGRQFSNSRSEMNVSTLELGDSALYLCASSLDTYNEQFFGPGTRLTVL.

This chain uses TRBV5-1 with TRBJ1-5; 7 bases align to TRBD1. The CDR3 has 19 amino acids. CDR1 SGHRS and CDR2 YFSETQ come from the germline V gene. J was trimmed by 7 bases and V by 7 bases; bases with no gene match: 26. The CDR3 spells CASRPGPGQETGLGQPQHF. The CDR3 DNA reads TGCGCCAGCCGTCCCGGGCCTGGACAGGAGACAGGTCTGGGACAGCCCCAGCATTTT.

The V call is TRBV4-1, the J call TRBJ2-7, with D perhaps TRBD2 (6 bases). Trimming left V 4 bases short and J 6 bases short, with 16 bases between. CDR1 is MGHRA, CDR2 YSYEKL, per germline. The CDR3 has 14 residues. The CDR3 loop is CASSPARTISEQYF. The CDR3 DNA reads TGCGCCAGCAGCCCTGCGAGGACTATAAGCGAGCAGTACTTC.

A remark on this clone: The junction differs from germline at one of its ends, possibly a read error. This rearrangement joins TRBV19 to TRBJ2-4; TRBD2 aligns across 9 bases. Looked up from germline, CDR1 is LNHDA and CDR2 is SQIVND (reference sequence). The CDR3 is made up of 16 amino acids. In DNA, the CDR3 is TGTGTCAGTAGCCGGACTAGCGTGAGAGCCAAAAACATTCAGTACTTC. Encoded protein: CVSSRTSVRAKNIQYF.

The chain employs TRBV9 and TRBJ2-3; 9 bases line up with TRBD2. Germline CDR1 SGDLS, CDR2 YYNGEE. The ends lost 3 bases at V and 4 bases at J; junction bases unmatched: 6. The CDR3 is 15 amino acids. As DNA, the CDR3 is TGTGCCAGCAGCGACGTAAGGACTAGCGCAGATACGCAGTATTTT. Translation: CASSDVRTSADTQYF.

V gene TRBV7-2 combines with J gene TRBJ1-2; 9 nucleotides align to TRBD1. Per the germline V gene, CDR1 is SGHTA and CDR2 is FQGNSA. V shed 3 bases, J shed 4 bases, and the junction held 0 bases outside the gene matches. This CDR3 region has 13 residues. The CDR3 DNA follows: TGTGCCAGCAGCTTGACAGGGGGCTATGGCTACACCTTC. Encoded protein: CASSLTGGYGYTF.

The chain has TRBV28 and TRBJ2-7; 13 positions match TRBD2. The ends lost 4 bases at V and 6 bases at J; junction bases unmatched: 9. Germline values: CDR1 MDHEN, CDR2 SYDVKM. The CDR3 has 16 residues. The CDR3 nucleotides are TGTGCCAGCAGTTCGGGGGGACTAGCGGGATCAGGCGAGCAGTACTTC. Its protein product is CASSSGGLAGSGEQYF.